The 20 T cell receptor beta chains below come from one sample, sequenced in a study of blood T cells in healthy people across ages (dated by TCRdb to the mid-2010s). To prepare the library, 5' RACE was applied. Sequencer: Illumina HiSeq 2500. A second roughly 6 to 12 cycle PCR used a sample-barcoded 5' primer and a J-beta primer mix. Using fastp at Q25 and MiXCR, TCRdb reprocessed the public reads and kept productive beta chains. All rows with the same CDR3 protein become a single entry with the most common DNA and genes. This sample comprises some 890,000 distinct CDR3 sequences, roughly 28% of them detected only once. Of the sample, roughly a tenth falls within the top ten clones. The same sample was also used in a study of T cells of mothers and their children.

The sequencing sample was made of blood. These receptor sequences come from a woman between 40 and 50 years old in good health.

The chain joins TRBV7-2 to TRBJ1-1, with D unclear. The germline gives CDR1 SGHTA, CDR2 FQGNSA. This CDR3 has 17 amino acids. Trimming shortened V by 1 base and J by 0 bases, and 15 bases separated the two germline ends. The CDR3 region is CASSLENGLPMNTEAFF. For the CDR3, the DNA is TGTGCCAGCAGCTTAGAAAACGGGCTACCCATGAACACTGAAGCTTTCTTT.

A word on this clonotype: A much more abundant neighbour one base away suggests this may be a read error. The DNA of the CDR3 is TGTGCCAGCAGTCTCCGGGACAGGGCCTCCTACGAGCAGTTCTTC. It specifies CASSLRDRASYEQFF. The chain joins TRBV12-3 or TRBV12-4 to TRBJ2-1, with 9 bases that match TRBD1. Losses at the gene ends were 5 bases for V and 10 bases for J; bases not matched to a gene: 12. The CDR3 has 15 residues.

At least ten counts were recorded for this clonotype. The chain carries TRBV28 and TRBJ2-7, with 8 bases fitting TRBD1. This CDR3 comprises 15 residues. V was pared by 2 bases and J by 1 base, with 4 bases of the junction left unmatched. In germline, CDR1 is MDHEN, CDR2 SYDVKM. This CDR3 reads CASSLDGTGSYEQYF. In DNA, the CDR3 is TGTGCCAGCAGTTTAGACGGGACAGGATCCTACGAGCAGTACTTC. The variable domain in full, with the rest retrieved from reference TRBV28 and TRBJ2-7, is DVKVTQSSRYLVKRTGEKVFLECVQDMDHENMFWYRQDPGLGLRLIYFSYDVKMKEKGDIPEGYSVSREKKERFSLILESASTNQTSMYLCASSLDGTGSYEQYFGPGTRLTVT.

This clonotype turned up a few times. This chain uses TRBV7-2 with TRBJ2-7; D remains ambiguous. Trimming left V 5 bases short and J 3 bases short, with 14 bases between. CDR3 length: 14 residues. Germline CDR1 and CDR2: SGHTA and FQGNSA. CDR3 DNA: TGTGCCAGCAGCCGCTCGCGCACAAACTACGAGCAGTACTTC. Its protein is CASSRSRTNYEQYF.

This clonotype was observed many times. This chain joins TRBV7-2 and TRBJ2-6, with D uncertain. V shed 3 bases and J shed 0 bases, with 9 bases lying between them. The CDR3 contains 16 residues. Germline CDR1 and CDR2: SGHTA and FQGNSA. The CDR3 is CASSFRLGSGANVLTF. In DNA, the CDR3 is TGTGCCAGCAGCTTCCGACTTGGCTCTGGGGCCAACGTCCTGACTTTC.

The count of this clonotype is one. V is TRBV7-3 and J is TRBJ2-1, with D tentatively TRBD2 (6 bases). The J call may not be correct, given that the DNA end is closer to TRBJ2-7. There are 13 residues in the CDR3. CDR1 and CDR2 (germline): SGHTA, FQGTGA. CDR3 loop: CASSLANDNEQYF. CDR3 nucleotide sequence: TGTGCCAGCAGCCTAGCGAACGACAATGAGCAGTACTTC.

There are a few counts of this clonotype. This rearrangement joins TRBV6-1 to TRBJ2-7; perhaps D is TRBD1 or TRBD2 (7 bases each). The CDR3 totals 15 residues. Deletions cut 7 bases from V and 2 bases from J, with 18 bases between. Germline V gene data show CDR1 as MNHNS and CDR2 as SASEGT. The CDR3 is CASTQGGQGAYEQYF. The CDR3 bases are TGTGCCAGCACTCAGGGGGGGCAGGGAGCCTACGAGCAGTACTTC.

The V and J genes are TRBV28 and TRBJ1-1, with 9 bases fitting TRBD1. This CDR3 spans 14 amino acids. With V trimmed by 6 bases and J by 5 bases, 7 bases remained unmatched. CDR1 is MDHEN and CDR2 is SYDVKM in the germline V gene. The CDR3 region is CASRLQGAQTEAFF. The CDR3 DNA is TGTGCCAGCAGACTACAGGGGGCGCAGACTGAAGCTTTCTTT.

This clonotype was seen a handful of times. The genes are TRBV20-1 and TRBJ2-5, with no clear D. The CDR3 spans 15 residues. Germline CDR1 and CDR2: DFQATT and SNEGSKA (reference sequence). The V and J ends lost 6 bases and 3 bases respectively, with 20 bases between them. CDR3 amino acids: CSAVPGATTKETQYF. For the CDR3, the DNA is TGCAGTGCCGTGCCGGGCGCGACGACCAAAGAGACCCAGTACTTC.

The rearrangement uses TRBV5-1 and TRBJ2-3; D might be TRBD1 (6 bases). The ends were cut back, 2 bases at V and 1 base at J, with 11 bases in the middle. Germline values: CDR1 SGHRS, CDR2 YFSETQ. This CDR3 is built from 15 residues. For the CDR3, the DNA is TGCGCCAGCAGCTTCCAGGGGTTGGGCACAGATACGCAGTATTTT. As protein: CASSFQGLGTDTQYF.

This clonotype was recorded many times. V is TRBV7-2 and J is TRBJ2-1; D is ambiguous. CDR1 and CDR2 (germline): SGHTA, FQGNSA. The CDR3 spans 16 residues. Trimming removed 3 bases from V and 0 bases from J, with 12 bases in between. The CDR3, as DNA: TGTGCCAGCAGCTTCCGGGCGCCCAGCTCCTACAATGAGCAGTTCTTC. Translation gives CASSFRAPSSYNEQFF.

V is TRBV12-3 or TRBV12-4 and J is TRBJ2-7, with 9 bases that match TRBD1. V lost 7 bases to trimming and J lost 2 bases; unmatched junction nucleotides: 24. CDR3 size: 20 residues. CDR3 DNA sequence: TGTGCCAGCACCTTTCTCCTCCGGACAGGGGTTGACTCGGGGGCCTACGAGCAGTACTTC. The encoded protein is CASTFLLRTGVDSGAYEQYF.

This clonotype was seen repeatedly, ten times or more. This chain connects TRBV4-2 to TRBJ2-3; 14 nucleotides align to TRBD2. The germline V gene has CDR1 LGHNA and CDR2 YNFKEQ. V lost 1 base, J lost 1 base, and 4 bases stayed unmatched. CDR3 size: 18 residues. The chain's CDR3 is CASSQGTSGGLRTDTQYF. The CDR3 coding sequence is TGTGCCAGCAGCCAAGGGACTAGCGGGGGGCTCCGCACAGATACGCAGTATTTT.

The chain combines TRBV2 with TRBJ2-6; D gene uncertain. CDR1 is SNHLY, CDR2 FYNNEI, per germline. CDR3 length: 15 amino acids. The ends were cut back, 4 bases at V and 0 bases at J, with 7 bases in the middle. The CDR3 loop is CASSAGPSGANVLTF. CDR3 DNA sequence: TGTGCCAGCAGTGCTGGACCCTCTGGGGCCAACGTCCTGACTTTC.

The chain links TRBV7-6 to TRBJ2-3, with TRBD1 matching 7 bases. Germline CDR1 is SGHVS and CDR2 is FNYEAQ. After removal of 2 bases from V and 2 bases from J, the junction contained 7 bases not matched to a gene. There are 16 residues in the CDR3. Here the CDR3 reads CASSLRRGPSTDTQYF. CDR3 DNA: TGTGCCAGCAGCTTACGTAGGGGGCCGTCCACAGATACGCAGTATTTT.

The chain employs TRBV7-2 and TRBJ2-3; 10 bases are a match to TRBD2. Germline loops: CDR1 SGHTA, CDR2 FQGNSA. V shed 4 bases, J shed 3 bases, and the junction held 7 bases outside the gene matches. There are 16 residues in the CDR3. CDR3 protein: CASSSQAGGKTDTQYF. The CDR3 DNA sequence: TGTGCCAGCAGCTCACAAGCGGGGGGGAAGACAGATACGCAGTATTTT.

This clonotype was picked up many times. This sequence joins TRBV4-1 and TRBJ1-2; D gene unclear. The CDR3 is 15 amino acids. Trimming shortened V by 4 bases and J by 3 bases, and 15 bases separated the two germline ends. In germline, CDR1 is MGHRA, CDR2 YSYEKL. CDR3 nucleotides: TGCGCCAGCAGCCTACCGACATCGAAACACTATGGCTACACCTTC. This sequence encodes CASSLPTSKHYGYTF.

V and J are TRBV9 and TRBJ2-1; 7 nucleotides line up with TRBD2. The junction had 7 bases not matched to a gene; V was cut back by 0 bases and J by 10 bases. There are 14 residues in the CDR3. Germline V gene sequence: CDR1 SGDLS, CDR2 YYNGEE. The CDR3 DNA reads as TGTGCCAGCAGCGTAGGAAATTCGGGAGGCGAGCAGTTCTTC. Translating it yields CASSVGNSGGEQFF.

The genes are TRBV6-1 and TRBJ2-7; TRBD1 matches 9 bases. Per germline, CDR1 MNHNS and CDR2 SASEGT. Losses at the gene ends were 7 bases for V and 2 bases for J; bases not matched to a gene: 18. CDR3 size: 18 residues. CDR3 region: CASNYVGTGNIGAYEQYF. DNA of the CDR3: TGTGCCAGCAACTACGTCGGGACAGGGAATATCGGGGCCTACGAGCAGTACTTC.

This chain connects TRBV10-3 to TRBJ2-3; D tentatively reads TRBD1 or TRBD2 (5 bases each). Germline lookup yields CDR1 ENHRY and CDR2 SYGVKD. V lost 0 bases and J lost 4, with 11 bases in between. CDR3 length equals 15 residues. CDR3 DNA sequence: TGTGCCATCAGTGAGTCGGGGGTAGAAGCAGATACGCAGTATTTT. Protein sequence: CAISESGVEADTQYF.